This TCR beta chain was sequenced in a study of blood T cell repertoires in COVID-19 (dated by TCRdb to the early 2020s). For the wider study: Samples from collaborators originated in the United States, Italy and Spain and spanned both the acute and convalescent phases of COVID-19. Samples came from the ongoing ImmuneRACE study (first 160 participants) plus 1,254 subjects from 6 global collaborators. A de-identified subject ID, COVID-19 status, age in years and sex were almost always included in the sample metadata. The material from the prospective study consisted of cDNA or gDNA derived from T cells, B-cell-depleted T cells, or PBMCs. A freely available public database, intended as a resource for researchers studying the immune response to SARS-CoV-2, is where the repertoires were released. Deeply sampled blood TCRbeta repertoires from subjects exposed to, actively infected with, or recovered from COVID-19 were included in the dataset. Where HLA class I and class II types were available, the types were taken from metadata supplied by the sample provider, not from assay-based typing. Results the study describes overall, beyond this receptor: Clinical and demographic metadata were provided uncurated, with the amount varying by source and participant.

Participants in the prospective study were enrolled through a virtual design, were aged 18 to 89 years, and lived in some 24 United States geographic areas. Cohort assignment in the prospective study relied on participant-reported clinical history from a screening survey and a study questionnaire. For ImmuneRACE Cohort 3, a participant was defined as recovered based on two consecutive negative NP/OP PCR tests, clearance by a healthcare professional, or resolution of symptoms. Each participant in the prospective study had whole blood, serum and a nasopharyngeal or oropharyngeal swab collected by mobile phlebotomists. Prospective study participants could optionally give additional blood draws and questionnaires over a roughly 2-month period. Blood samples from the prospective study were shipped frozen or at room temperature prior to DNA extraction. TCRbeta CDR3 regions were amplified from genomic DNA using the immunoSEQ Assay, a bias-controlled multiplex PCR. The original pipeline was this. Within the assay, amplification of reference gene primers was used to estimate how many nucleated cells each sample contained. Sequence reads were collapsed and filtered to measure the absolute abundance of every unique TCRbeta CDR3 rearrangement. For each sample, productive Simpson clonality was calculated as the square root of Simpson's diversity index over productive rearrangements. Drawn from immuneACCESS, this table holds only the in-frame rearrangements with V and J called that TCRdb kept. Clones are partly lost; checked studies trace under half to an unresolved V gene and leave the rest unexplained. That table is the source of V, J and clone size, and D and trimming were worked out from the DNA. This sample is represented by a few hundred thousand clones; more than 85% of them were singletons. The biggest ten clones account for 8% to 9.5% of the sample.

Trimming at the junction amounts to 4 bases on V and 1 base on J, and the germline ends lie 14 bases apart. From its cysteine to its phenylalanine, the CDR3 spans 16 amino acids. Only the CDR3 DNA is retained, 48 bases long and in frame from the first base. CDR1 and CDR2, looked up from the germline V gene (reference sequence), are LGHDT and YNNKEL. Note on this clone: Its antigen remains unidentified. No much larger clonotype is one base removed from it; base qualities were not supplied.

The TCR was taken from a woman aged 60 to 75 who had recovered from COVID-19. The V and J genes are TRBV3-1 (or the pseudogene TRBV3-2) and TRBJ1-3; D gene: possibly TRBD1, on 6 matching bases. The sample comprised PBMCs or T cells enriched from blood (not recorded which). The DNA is TGTGCCAGCAGCCTCAACAGGGTGTCTTCTGGAAACACCATATATTTT. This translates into CASSLNRVSSGNTIYF.